Listed below are T cell receptor beta chains from one sample, sequenced in a study of CD4 and CD8 cells across lung adenocarcinoma regions. TCRdb re-analysed the PCR reads in MiXCR, keeping a single row per CDR3 protein. Of roughly 10,000 distinct CDR3 sequences listed, about 47% were seen once; the top ten hold approximately 20%. Sequencing was done on a sample of CD4+ T cells from the margin of a lung tumor. The receptors shown here come from a male donor with lung adenocarcinoma. The CD4 and CD8 labels of this study may be unreliable. Both conserved end residues are part of each CDR3. The D gene is left open where the match is weak. Where a row states a size, it is once, few, many or the class of an expanded clone; other rows omit it.

size	D	V	J	CDR3	DNA
NA	NA	TRBV7-2	TRBJ2-3	CASGSLGTDTQYF	TGTGCCAGTGGGAGCTTGGGCACAGATACGCAGTATTTT
medium-sized	NA	TRBV11-3	TRBJ1-1	CASSLKGVNPAEAFF	TGTGCCAGCAGCTTAAAAGGGGTAAACCCAGCTGAAGCTTTCTTT
NA	NA	TRBV3-1	TRBJ2-5	CASSEDVGGRDQDTQYF	TGTGCCAGCAGCGAGGACGTCGGGGGCCGTGACCAAGATACGCAGTACTTC
NA	TRBD1	TRBV10-1	TRBJ2-3	CASSPGTGSTDTQYF	TGCGCCAGCAGCCCCGGGACAGGGTCCACAGATACGCAGTATTTT
many	NA	TRBV30	TRBJ2-1	CAWSGWSGDEQFF	TGTGCCTGGAGTGGTTGGTCTGGGGATGAGCAGTTCTTC
medium-sized	TRBD1	TRBV6-1	TRBJ2-7	CASTDRAYEQYF	TGTGCCAGCACCGACAGGGCCTACGAGCAGTACTTC
medium-sized	TRBD1	TRBV6-1	TRBJ1-6	CASSEASAGGSPLHF	TGTGCCAGCAGTGAAGCCTCCGCAGGGGGCTCACCCCTCCACTTT
NA	NA	TRBV7-8	TRBJ1-4	CASSLAGGATNEKLFF	TGTGCCAGCAGCTTAGCAGGGGGGGCAACTAATGAAAAACTGTTTTTT
few	TRBD1	TRBV6-5	TRBJ2-1	CASSSGQGGTYNEQFF	TGTGCCAGCAGTTCCGGACAGGGTGGGACCTACAATGAGCAGTTCTTC
medium-sized	NA	TRBV6-5	TRBJ2-1	CASRHTNQVDNEQFF	TGTGCCAGCAGACACACCAACCAGGTCGACAATGAGCAGTTCTTC
NA	NA	TRBV10-3	TRBJ2-4	CVTGLGAKNTQYF	TGTGTCACGGGGCTGGGAGCCAAAAATACGCAGTACTTC
NA	NA	TRBV6-1	TRBJ2-4	CASSTASGLWATNTQYF	TGTGCCAGCAGCACCGCCTCGGGGCTGTGGGCCACAAATACGCAGTACTTC
NA	NA	TRBV6-1	TRBJ2-4	CASNKPTQNIQYF	TGTGCCAGCAACAAACCGACACAGAACATTCAGTACTTC
NA	NA	TRBV6-1	TRBJ2-1	CASSPGIGYNEQFF	TGTGCCAGCAGTCCTGGGATCGGCTACAATGAGCAGTTCTTC